These 8 T cell receptor beta chains were all obtained from the same sample, sequenced in a study of beta chain features in type 1 diabetes. Study-wide results and caveats: Researchers report that Type 1 diabetes patients had moderately but significantly shorter TCRB CDR3s across all four CD4+ subsets.

These TCRs' antigens remain unknown. All of the isolated RNA was reverse transcribed, so expressed TCRB transcripts were sequenced. Generated by immunoSEQ multiplex PCR, the TCRdb table keeps only in-frame clones and is missing some. This sample yields about 710,000 clones, of which over 12% are seen a single time; just under 0.04% belongs to the top ten. Sequenced input: naive CD4+ T cells from blood. These TCRs come from a man between 18 and 29 years old with type 1 diabetes.

This clone occurred a few times. The chain joins TRBV28 to TRBJ2-5, with 8 bases that match TRBD1. V shed 3 bases, J shed 0 bases, and the junction held 0 bases outside the gene matches. CDR1 is MDHEN, CDR2 SYDVKM, per germline. This CDR3 contains 14 residues. The CDR3 DNA reads TGTGCCAGCAGTTTGACAGGGGACCAAGAGACCCAGTACTTC. Translation gives CASSLTGDQETQYF.

This rearrangement joins TRBV9 to TRBJ2-1; tentative D call: TRBD1 (7 bases). Germline loops: CDR1 SGDLS, CDR2 YYNGEE. The CDR3 is made up of 16 amino acids. V lost 3 bases and J 4 bases, leaving 17 bases between the germline ends. DNA for the CDR3: TGTGCCAGCAGCGAGTGGAGGGGGCGACATTACAATGAGCAGTTCTTC. Protein: CASSEWRGRHYNEQFF.

V gene TRBV30 combines with J gene TRBJ2-5, with 11 bases aligning to TRBD1. Germline CDR1 reads GTSNPN; CDR2 reads SVGIG (reference sequence). J lost 5 bases, V lost 8 bases, and 7 bases had no gene match. This CDR3 comprises 13 residues. The CDR3 protein is CAGGTGGFETQYF. DNA of the CDR3: TGTGCCGGCGGGACAGGGGGTTTTGAGACCCAGTACTTC.

This CDR3 is CASSRESYGYTF. The CDR3, as DNA: TGTGCCAGCTCCAGGGAGAGCTATGGCTACACCTTC. The genes are TRBV18 and TRBJ1-2, with a tentative D call TRBD1 (5 bases). The V and J ends lost 6 bases and 4 bases respectively, with 9 bases between them. This CDR3 region has 12 residues. Germline CDR1 and CDR2: KGHSH and LQKENI.

The chain links TRBV2 to TRBJ2-3, with 7 nucleotides matching TRBD1. Unmatched junction bases numbered 10, after V lost 7 bases and J lost 6 bases. This CDR3 is built from 14 residues. Looked up from germline, CDR1 is SNHLY and CDR2 is FYNNEI. This chain's CDR3 is CASTDRVGSDTQYF. CDR3 coding DNA: TGTGCCAGCACTGACAGGGTTGGGTCGGATACGCAGTATTTT.

This clone was observed a few times. The chain recombines TRBV28 with TRBJ1-1; 7 bases are shared with TRBD1. This CDR3 has 15 amino acids. The V segment lost 3 bases and the J segment 0 bases; nucleotides outside the gene matches: 4. Germline CDR1 reads MDHEN; CDR2 reads SYDVKM. The CDR3 bases are TGTGCCAGCAGTTTGGACAGGACGGTGAACACTGAAGCTTTCTTT. The encoded protein is CASSLDRTVNTEAFF.

This clone was seen more than once but under ten times. V usage is TRBV30 and J usage is TRBJ2-7; TRBD1 aligns across 9 bases. CDR1 is GTSNPN and CDR2 is SVGIG in the germline V gene (reference sequence). There are 14 residues in the CDR3. After removal of 0 bases from V and 4 bases from J, the junction contained 4 bases not matched to a gene. The CDR3 sequence: CAWSVGGQGYEQYF. As DNA, the CDR3 is TGTGCCTGGAGTGTTGGGGGACAGGGTTACGAGCAGTACTTC.

The chain uses TRBV9 and TRBJ2-7, with D perhaps matching TRBD2 (5 bases). This CDR3 is built from 12 residues. Trimming shortened V by 4 bases and J by 7 bases, and 12 bases separated the two germline ends. The germline gives CDR1 SGDLS, CDR2 YYNGEE. Written as DNA, the CDR3 is TGTGCCAGCAGCCCTTTTGAGGGAGAGCAGTACTTC. This sequence encodes CASSPFEGEQYF.